These 7 T cell receptor beta chains share one sample of origin, sequenced in a study of T cells after yellow fever vaccination. From the 5' RACE reads, TCRdb called clonotypes with MiXCR, one entry per CDR3 protein. The sample includes a few hundred thousand distinct CDR3 sequences, about 6.6% of them seen just once. The material was PBMCs, obtained around 45 days after the first yellow fever vaccination. These receptors were obtained from a man aged 18 to 29 who received the YFV17D yellow fever vaccine.

This clonotype was recorded at least ten times. The chain has TRBV27 and TRBJ2-2; TRBD1 agrees at 9 bases. CDR3 size: 14 residues. Germline V lookup: CDR1 MNHEY, CDR2 SMNVEV (reference sequence). The V gene end was trimmed by 7 bases and the J gene end by 5 bases; junction bases not matched to a gene: 5. The CDR3 bases are TGTGCCAGCAACCGACAGGGGGAAACCGGGGAGCTGTTTTTT. This translates into CASNRQGETGELFF.

This clonotype was counted ten times or more. This chain joins TRBV19 and TRBJ2-5; 8 nucleotides agree with TRBD1. The CDR3 runs to 12 residues. Germline CDR1 LNHDA, CDR2 SQIVND (reference sequence). V dropped 9 bases and J dropped 5; count of bases not matched to a gene: 5. DNA for the CDR3: TGTGCCAGCAGCACAGGGGGGGAGACCCAGTACTTC. Residues: CASSTGGETQYF.

This clonotype was picked up a small number of times. V usage is TRBV7-8 and J usage is TRBJ2-7, with D perhaps being TRBD1 or TRBD2 (5 bases each). Germline V CDR1 and CDR2: SGHVS, FQNEAQ. The CDR3 is 13 amino acids. The V and J ends lost 2 bases and 6 bases respectively, with 11 bases between them. CDR3 DNA sequence: TGTGCCAGCAGCTTAACTCTCGGGGCCGAGCAGTACTTC. Translated, it gives CASSLTLGAEQYF. The full variable domain, its missing parts supplied by reference TRBV7-8 and TRBJ2-7, is GAGVSQSPRYKVAKRGQDVALRCDPISGHVSLFWYQQALGQGPEFLTYFQNEAQLDKSGLPSDRFFAERPEGSVSTLKIQRTQQEDSAVYLCASSLTLGAEQYFGPGTRLTVT.

The genes are TRBV29-1 and TRBJ2-3; D uncertain. In germline, CDR1 is SQVTM, CDR2 ANQGSEA. This CDR3 is built from 12 residues. V lost 3 bases, J lost 1 base, and 5 bases lay in between. The CDR3 region is CSVEAGTDTQYF. CDR3 bases: TGCAGCGTTGAGGCAGGCACAGATACGCAGTATTTT.

J is TRBJ2-7 and V is TRBV3-1, with D possibly TRBD2 on 5 matching bases. Trimming took off 2 bases at V and 9 bases at J, with 14 bases between the two ends. The CDR3 is 13 residues long. Germline loops: CDR1 LGHDT, CDR2 YNNKEL (reference sequence). CDR3 DNA: TGTGCCAGCAGCCAAACAGCGGATGGCGTGCAGTACGTC. Encoded protein: CASSQTADGVQYV.

The chain links TRBV9 to TRBJ2-1; 9 positions match TRBD2. The CDR3 runs to 16 residues. Trimming removed 7 bases from V and 3 bases from J; junction bases left unmatched: 11. From germline, CDR1 is SGDLS and CDR2 YYNGEE. The CDR3 DNA sequence: TGTGCCAGCGGACGGAGCGGGGGGTCAAGCTACAATGAGCAGTTCTTC. This sequence encodes CASGRSGGSSYNEQFF.

This clonotype turned up a few times. V and J are TRBV7-3 and TRBJ2-2; D is undetermined. CDR3 length: 14 amino acids. Per the germline V gene, CDR1 is SGHTA and CDR2 is FQGTGA. V gave up 2 bases and J gave up 1 base, with 5 bases separating them. The CDR3 coding sequence is TGTGCCAGCAGCTTACTCGGGAACACCGGGGAGCTGTTTTTT. Amino acid sequence: CASSLLGNTGELFF.